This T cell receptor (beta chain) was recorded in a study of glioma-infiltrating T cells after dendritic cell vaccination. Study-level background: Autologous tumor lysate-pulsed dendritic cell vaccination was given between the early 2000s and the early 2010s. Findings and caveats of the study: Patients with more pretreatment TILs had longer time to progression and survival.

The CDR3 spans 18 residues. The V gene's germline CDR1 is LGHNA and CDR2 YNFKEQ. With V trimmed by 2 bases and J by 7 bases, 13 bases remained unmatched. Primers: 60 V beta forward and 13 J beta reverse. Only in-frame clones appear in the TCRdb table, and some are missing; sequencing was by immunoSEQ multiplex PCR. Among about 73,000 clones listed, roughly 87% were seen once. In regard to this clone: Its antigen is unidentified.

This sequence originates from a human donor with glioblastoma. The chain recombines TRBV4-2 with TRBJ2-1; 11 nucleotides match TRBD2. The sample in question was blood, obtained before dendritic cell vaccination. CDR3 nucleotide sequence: TGTGCCAGCAGCCAAATGGACATTCCCGGACTAGCGGGTAATGAGCAGTTCTTC. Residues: CASSQMDIPGLAGNEQFF.